Reported below is one TCR beta chain. Authors' methods: For nucleated cells, counts were estimated from reference gene primer amplification. Some clones are missing from TCRdb's copy, which holds only in-frame ones; the method was immunoSEQ multiplex PCR. The V and J calls and clone size were taken over from that table, and D and trimming were inferred from the DNA. This sample has some 330,000 clones; roughly 86% occur once, and the top ten carry approximately 1.8%. The entry originates in a study of blood T cell repertoires in COVID-19. Looking at the study overall: The analysed material was cDNA or gDNA that came from T cells, B-cell-depleted T cells, or PBMCs.

Recruitment covered 20 to 25 US areas and drew participants whose ages spanned about 18 to 89 years. Participants reported their clinical history, and cohort assignment relied on those reports. The CDR3 sequence is 15 residues long. The V gene lost 0 bases and the J gene lost 0 bases, with 6 bases spanning the gap. Germline lookup yields CDR1 MNHEY and CDR2 SVGAGI. What was sequenced was PBMCs or T cells enriched from blood (not recorded which). The chain combines TRBV6-5 with TRBJ1-5; D remains ambiguous. The sequence was collected from a middle-aged man in a cohort exposed to, infected with or recovered from COVID-19 (not recorded which). The CDR3 protein is CASSYSIYSNQPQHF. The CDR3 DNA sequence: TGTGCCAGCAGTTACTCGATCTATAGCAATCAGCCCCAGCATTTT.